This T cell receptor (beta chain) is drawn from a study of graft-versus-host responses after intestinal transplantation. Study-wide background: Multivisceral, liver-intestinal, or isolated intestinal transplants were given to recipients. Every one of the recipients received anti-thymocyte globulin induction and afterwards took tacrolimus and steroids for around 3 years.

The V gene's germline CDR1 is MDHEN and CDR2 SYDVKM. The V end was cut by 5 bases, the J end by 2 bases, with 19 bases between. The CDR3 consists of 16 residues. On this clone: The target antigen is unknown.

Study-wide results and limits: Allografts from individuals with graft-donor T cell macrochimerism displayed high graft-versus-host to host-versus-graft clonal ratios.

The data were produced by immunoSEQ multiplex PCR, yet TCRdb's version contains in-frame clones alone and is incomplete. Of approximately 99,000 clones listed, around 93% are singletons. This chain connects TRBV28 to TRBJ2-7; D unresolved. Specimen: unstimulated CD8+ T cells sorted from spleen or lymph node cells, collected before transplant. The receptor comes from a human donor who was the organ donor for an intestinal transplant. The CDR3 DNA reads TGTGCCAGCAGTCTCCCCGACACCACAAGAACCTACGAGCAGTACTTC. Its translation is CASSLPDTTRTYEQYF.